This TCR beta chain was identified during a study of blood T cells in healthy people across ages. Alongside a J-beta primer mix, a sample-barcoded 5' primer served in a second PCR lasting 7 to 11 cycles. TCRdb used MiXCR to reprocess the 5' RACE reads, holding one entry per CDR3 protein. The sample carries approximately 850,000 distinct CDR3 sequences, approximately 48% recorded once. Sequenced input: blood. The origin of this receptor is a man aged 55 to 69 in good health.

The CDR3 region is CASSLSSGGARQTDTQYF. The DNA of the CDR3 is TGTGCCAGCAGCTTAAGTAGCGGGGGGGCCCGCCAGACAGATACGCAGTATTTT. The rearrangement links TRBV11-3 to TRBJ2-3, with 11 bases that match TRBD2. The CDR3 spans 18 residues. From germline, CDR1 is SGHNT and CDR2 YENEEA. The V and J ends lost 2 bases and 3 bases, in that order; junction bases with no gene match: 10.